This TCR beta chain appears in the sequencing data of a study of blood T cell repertoires in COVID-19. As for the study in general: The United States, Italy and Spain supplied acute and convalescent COVID-19 samples. Sources were T cells, B-cell-depleted T cells, or PBMCs; the material itself was cDNA or gDNA.

Sequencing used immunoSEQ multiplex PCR; TCRdb keeps in-frame clones, though not all of them. This sample has roughly 250,000 clones, with over 80% found just once. Categorization into cohorts depended on clinical history that participants reported. Germline values: CDR1 SGHAT, CDR2 FQNNGV. This CDR3 comprises 12 residues. V was pared by 4 bases and J by 10 bases, with 11 bases between. This rearrangement joins TRBV11-2 to TRBJ2-1; D possibly corresponds to TRBD2 (6 bases). The receptor was isolated from a man aged 50-59 years who had been exposed to COVID-19. What was sequenced was PBMCs or T cells enriched from blood (not recorded which). The CDR3 sequence is CASSWSGVEQFF. The CDR3 DNA sequence: TGTGCCAGCAGCTGGTCGGGAGTAGAGCAGTTCTTC.